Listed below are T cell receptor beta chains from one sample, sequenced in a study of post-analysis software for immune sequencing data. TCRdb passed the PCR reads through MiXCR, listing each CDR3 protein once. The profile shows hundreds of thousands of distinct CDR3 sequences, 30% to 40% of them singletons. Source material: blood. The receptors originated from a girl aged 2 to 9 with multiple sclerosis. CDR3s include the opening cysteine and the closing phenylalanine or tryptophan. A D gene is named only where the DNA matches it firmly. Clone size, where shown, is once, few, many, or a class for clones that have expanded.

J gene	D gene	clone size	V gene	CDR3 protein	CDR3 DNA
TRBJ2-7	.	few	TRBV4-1	CASSQSANSHSYEQYF	TGCGCCAGCAGCCAGTCCGCAAACTCCCATAGCTACGAGCAGTACTTC
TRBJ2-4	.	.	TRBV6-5	CASSYGAGKNIQYF	TGTGCCAGCAGTTACGGGGCGGGCAAAAACATTCAGTACTTC
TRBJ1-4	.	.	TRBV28	CASSWATVNEKLFF	TGTGCCAGCAGTTGGGCGACAGTTAATGAAAAACTGTTTTTT
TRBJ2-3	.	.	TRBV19	CASRVSGSTDTQYF	TGTGCCAGTCGAGTCTCGGGGAGCACAGATACGCAGTATTTT
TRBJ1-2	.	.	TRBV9	CASSSDPYGYTF	TGTGCCAGCAGCTCCGACCCCTATGGCTACACCTTC
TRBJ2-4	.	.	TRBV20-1	CSVNQGGGNIQYF	TGCAGTGTCAACCAGGGTGGCGGAAACATTCAGTACTTC
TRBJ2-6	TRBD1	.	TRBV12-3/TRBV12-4	CASSPLTGVYSGANVLTF	TGTGCCAGCAGCCCGCTGACAGGGGTATACTCTGGGGCCAACGTCCTGACTTTC
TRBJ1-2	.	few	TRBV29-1	CSVGGRLNYGYTF	TGCAGCGTTGGGGGAAGACTAAACTATGGCTACACCTTC
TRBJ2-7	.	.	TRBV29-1	CSVEGREPYEQYF	TGCAGCGTTGAAGGGCGGGAACCCTACGAGCAGTACTTC
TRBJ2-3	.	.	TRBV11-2	CASSLRLTTDTQYF	TGTGCCAGCAGCTTACGGTTGACGACAGATACGCAGTATTTT
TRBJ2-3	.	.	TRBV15	CATRTGGADTQYF	TGTGCCACCAGAACCGGGGGCGCAGATACGCAGTATTTT
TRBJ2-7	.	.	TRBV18	CASSSFDREDEQYF	TGTGCAAGCTCATCATTTGACAGGGAGGACGAGCAGTACTTC
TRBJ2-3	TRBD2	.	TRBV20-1	CSASGAGPDTQYF	TGCAGTGCTAGCGGAGCGGGGCCAGATACGCAGTATTTT
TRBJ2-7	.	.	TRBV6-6	CASWAHSYEQYF	TGTGCCAGCTGGGCACACTCCTACGAGCAGTACTTC
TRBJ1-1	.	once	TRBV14	CVSSQDSVDSEAFF	TGTGTCAGCAGCCAAGATTCGGTGGACAGTGAAGCTTTCTTT
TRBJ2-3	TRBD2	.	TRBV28	CASSLRTSVDTQYF	TGTGCCAGCAGTTTAAGGACTAGTGTAGATACGCAGTATTTT
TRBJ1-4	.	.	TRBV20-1	CSARETLNEKLFF	TGCAGTGCTAGGGAGACTTTAAATGAAAAACTGTTTTTT
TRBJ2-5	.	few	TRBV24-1	CATSDDGTETQYF	TGTGCCACCAGTGATGACGGCACAGAGACCCAGTACTTC
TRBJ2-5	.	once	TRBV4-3	CASSQRGGYVGGQETQYF	TGCGCCAGCAGCCAAAGGGGGGGCTACGTCGGAGGACAAGAGACCCAGTACTTC
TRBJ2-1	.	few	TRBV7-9	CASSLLGGRDEQFF	TGTGCCAGCAGCTTACTCGGGGGCCGAGATGAGCAGTTCTTC
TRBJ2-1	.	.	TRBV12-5	CASGSDYNEQFF	TGTGCTAGTGGCTCGGACTACAATGAGCAGTTCTTC
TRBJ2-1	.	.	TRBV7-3	CASSSSGDYNEQFF	TGTGCCAGCAGCTCCTCAGGGGACTACAATGAGCAGTTCTTC
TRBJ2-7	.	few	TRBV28	CASSLGYVTYEQYF	TGTGCCAGCAGTCTGGGTTATGTGACGTACGAGCAGTACTTC
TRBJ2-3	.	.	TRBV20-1	CSARDAALNTDTQYF	TGCAGTGCTAGAGATGCAGCGCTAAACACGGATACGCAGTATTTT
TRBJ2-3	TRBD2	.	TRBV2	CASSLAGGPTRSTQYF	TGTGCCAGCAGCCTAGCGGGAGGGCCAACCCGGTCTACGCAGTATTTT
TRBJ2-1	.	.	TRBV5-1	CASSLISVNEQFF	TGCGCCAGCAGCTTGATTAGCGTCAATGAGCAGTTCTTC
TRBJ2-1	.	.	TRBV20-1	CSAPSSGTAPIGSFF	TGCAGTGCTCCCTCCTCGGGGACTGCCCCAATTGGATCGTTCTTC
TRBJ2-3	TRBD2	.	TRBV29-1	CSVAGVGGLAGSTDTQYF	TGCAGCGTTGCGGGCGTTGGGGGACTAGCGGGAAGCACAGATACGCAGTATTTT
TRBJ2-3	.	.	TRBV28	CASSLSPGTDTQYF	TGTGCCAGCAGTTTATCCCCAGGCACAGATACGCAGTATTTT
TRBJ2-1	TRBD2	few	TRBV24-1	CATSDPGLAGGPVGGNEQFF	TGTGCCACCAGTGATCCCGGACTAGCGGGGGGGCCTGTGGGGGGCAATGAGCAGTTCTTC
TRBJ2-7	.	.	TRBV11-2	CASSSQMQSRSYEQYF	TGTGCCAGCAGCTCCCAGATGCAGAGCCGATCCTACGAGCAGTACTTC
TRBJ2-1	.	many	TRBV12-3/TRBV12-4	CASSSTAAATYNEQFF	TGTGCCAGCAGTTCAACCGCAGCGGCTACCTACAATGAGCAGTTCTTC
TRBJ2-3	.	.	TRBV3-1	CASSQDGGLGSTQYF	TGTGCCAGCAGCCAAGATGGGGGATTGGGATCTACGCAGTATTTT
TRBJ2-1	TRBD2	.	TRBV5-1	CASSLGTSGSRYNEQFF	TGCGCCAGCAGCTTGGGTACTAGCGGGAGCAGATACAATGAGCAGTTCTTC
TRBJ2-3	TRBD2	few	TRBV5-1	CASSFAGGGGTDTQYF	TGCGCCAGCAGCTTCGCGGGCGGGGGGGGTACAGATACGCAGTATTTT
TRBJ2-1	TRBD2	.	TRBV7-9	CASSRLAGEGEQFF	TGTGCCAGCAGCAGACTAGCGGGAGAAGGTGAGCAGTTCTTC
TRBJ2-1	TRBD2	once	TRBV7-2	CASSLAGGTSGNEFF	TGTGCCAGCAGCTTAGCGGGCGGGACTAGCGGGAATGAGTTCTTC
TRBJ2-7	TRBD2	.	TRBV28	CASSQWGGSDNNEQYF	TGTGCCAGCAGTCAATGGGGGGGGAGTGACAATAACGAGCAGTACTTC
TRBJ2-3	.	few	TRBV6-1	CASSVDRVEDTQYF	TGTGCCAGCAGTGTCGACCGGGTTGAAGATACGCAGTATTTT
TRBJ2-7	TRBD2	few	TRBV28	CASSTRSGRNPYEQYF	TGTGCCAGCAGTACCCGAAGCGGGAGGAACCCCTACGAGCAGTACTTC